This T cell receptor (beta chain) comes out of a study of graft-versus-host responses after intestinal transplantation (dated by TCRdb to the early 2020s). Describing the broader study: The transplants that recipients got were multivisceral, liver-intestinal, or isolated intestinal. Anti-thymocyte globulin induction was given to all recipients, followed by maintenance tacrolimus and steroids for 2 to 4 years. Samples from a few later patients were sequenced in-house on an Illumina MiSeq with MiXCR processing rather than by the commercial service. Alloreactive clones were identified by sequencing pre-transplant mixed lymphocyte reaction products and comparing them with unstimulated pre-transplant donor and recipient T cells. Bulk TCR-beta CDR3 sequencing was used to track graft-versus-host and host-versus-graft alloreactive T cell clones in the graft, circulation and bone marrow after intestinal transplantation. The cohort enrolled 20 to 25 intestinal transplant recipients, one of whom was a retransplant, and a few patients without pretransplant specimens were excluded. Donor T cell macrochimerism was defined as a peak of at least 4% donor T cells among recipient peripheral blood mononuclear cells.

A word on this clone: It lacks a known antigen. Per-base quality was not reported, and no clone a single base away is much larger than it.

The library was prepared using the immunoSEQ multiplex PCR assay. For most patients, genomic DNA was isolated with the Qiagen DNeasy Blood and Tissue Kit and shipped frozen to Adaptive Biotechnologies for TCR sequencing. For most patients, genomic DNA was subjected to high-throughput TCR-beta CDR3 sequencing by Adaptive Biotechnologies. From the authors' description of their analysis: TCR sequencing data were retrieved from Adaptive's ImmunoSEQ software for more than 15 patients, whereas three other patients were processed with MiXCR and VDJtools. To correct CD4 versus CD8 sorting errors, any sequence found in both subsets at a frequency ratio below 5:1 was removed. CDR3 nucleotide sequences shared between donor and recipient were removed because their origin could not be assigned. To be classed as alloreactive, a clone needed at least 2-fold expansion over unstimulated cells and a minimum CFSE-low frequency of 0.002% (template counts) or 0.001% (read counts). Mappable clones were those detected in sequenced pre-transplant spleen, lymph node, or MLR CFSE-low populations of the donor or recipient. Cumulative frequency of alloreactive clones was calculated as a percentage of all sequences weighted by copy number. TCRdb limited this immuneACCESS table to in-frame rearrangements with V and J called. A share of clones is missing; checked studies link under half to unresolved V genes, and the rest is unexplained. The V and J calls and clone size were taken over from that table, and D and trimming were inferred from the DNA. In all, the sample holds about 120,000 clones, and 90% to 95% of those were seen once. The biggest ten clones account for around 0.12% of the sample.

The sample's time point label, in plain terms: cells obtained before transplantation from donor or recipient. CD3+CD4+ and CD3+CD8+ populations were FACS-sorted from unstimulated pre-transplant donor and recipient cells taken from spleen or lymph nodes. Paper-wide results and their limitations: The relatively low number and heterogeneity of intestinal transplant patients limited the conclusions. Peak levels of circulating GvH clones were associated with declines in HvG clones early after transplant. In patients with donor T cell macrochimerism, the allografts had high GvH to HvG T cell clonal ratios. GvH clones were detected in recipient bone marrow, and some appeared earlier in ileal mucosa or blood, consistent with an intestinal mucosal origin.

V was cut back by 8 bases and J by 2 bases, leaving a gap of 21 bases between them. The germline V gene encodes CDR1 SGHAT and CDR2 FQNNGV. From the cysteine through the phenylalanine, the CDR3 covers 16 amino acids. The DNA shown is the 48-base CDR3, in frame from base 1. Material: unstimulated CD4+ T cells sorted from spleen or lymph node cells, obtained before intestinal transplant. The rearrangement combines TRBV11-2 with TRBJ1-2, with TRBD1 tentatively as D gene (5 bases match). This clonotype was sampled from a human donor who received an intestinal transplant. The CDR3 is CASYTQGRGVNYGYTF. In nucleotides, the sequence is TGTGCCAGCTACACCCAAGGACGGGGGGTAAACTATGGCTACACCTTC. Here the CDR3 is joined to the reference TRBV11-2 and TRBJ1-2 genes, and the full variable domain is: EAGVAQSPRYKIIEKRQSVAFWCNPISGHATLYWYQQILGQGPKLLIQFQNNGVVDDSQLPKDRFSAERLKGVDSTLKIQPAKLEDSAVYLCASYTQGRGVNYGYTFGSGTRLTVV.